These T cell receptor beta chains were read from a single sample in a study of T cells after yellow fever vaccination. TCRdb re-derived calls from the 5' RACE reads in MiXCR, one entry per CDR3 protein. This sample has hundreds of thousands of distinct CDR3 sequences, with around 16% found just once. Sequences were derived from PBMCs, sampled less than 6 days after the first yellow fever vaccination. Every receptor here comes from a man aged 18-30 years who received the YFV17D yellow fever vaccine. The CDR3 runs from the conserved cysteine through the conserved F or W. Each record gives: J gene, clone size, D gene, V gene, CDR3 DNA, CDR3 protein. The D gene is left open where the match is weak. Expanded clones get a size class; other rows say once, few or many, or leave the size out.

J: TRBJ1-5; size: many; D: TRBD1; V: TRBV5-6; DNA: TGTGCCAGCAGCCGCAAGACAGGGTTTCAGCCCCAGCATTTT; CDR3: CASSRKTGFQPQHF
J: TRBJ2-3; size: few; D: TRBD2; V: TRBV7-3; DNA: TGTGCCAGCAGCTCAACGGGCGGGGGACCCACAGATACGCAGTATTTT; CDR3: CASSSTGGGPTDTQYF
J: TRBJ1-4; size: few; D: TRBD1; V: TRBV4-1; DNA: TGCGCCAGCAGACTGGGACAGGTTAATGAAAAACTGTTTTTT; CDR3: CASRLGQVNEKLFF
J: TRBJ2-1; size: NA; D: TRBD2; V: TRBV5-4; DNA: TGTGCCAGCAGCCCTAAACCTCTAGCGGGGGGAAGCAATGAGCAGTTCTTC; CDR3: CASSPKPLAGGSNEQFF
J: TRBJ1-4; size: few; D: NA; V: TRBV27; DNA: TGTGCCAGCAGTCCGGGGGTGACGGGGGGTGAAAAACTGTTTTTT; CDR3: CASSPGVTGGEKLFF
J: TRBJ1-1; size: few; D: NA; V: TRBV18; DNA: TGTGCCAGCTCACGGGTATTACAGGAGGGGGACACTGAAGCTTTCTTT; CDR3: CASSRVLQEGDTEAFF
J: TRBJ2-7; size: NA; D: NA; V: TRBV7-7; DNA: TGTGCCAGCAGCTTAAATCCGGGCGCCTCCTACGAGCAGTACTTC; CDR3: CASSLNPGASYEQYF
J: TRBJ2-3; size: NA; D: NA; V: TRBV5-1; DNA: TGCGCCAGCAGCCTCGGAGGGGGACAAGATACGCAGTATTTT; CDR3: CASSLGGGQDTQYF
J: TRBJ2-2; size: few; D: NA; V: TRBV30; DNA: TGTGCCTGGAGTACTAAGGGTTTGAACGGGGAGCTGTTTTTT; CDR3: CAWSTKGLNGELFF
J: TRBJ2-3; size: NA; D: NA; V: TRBV6-5; DNA: TGTGCCAGCAGTTACTCGAATACCCTACCAGATACGCAGTATTTT; CDR3: CASSYSNTLPDTQYF
J: TRBJ2-3; size: few; D: TRBD2; V: TRBV3-1; DNA: TGTGCCAGCAGCTCCCAAGCGGGGGGCCTGGATACGCAGTATTTT; CDR3: CASSSQAGGLDTQYF
J: TRBJ2-3; size: few; D: NA; V: TRBV7-8; DNA: TGTGCCAGCAGCACCGCCACAGATACGCAGTATTTT; CDR3: CASSTATDTQYF
J: TRBJ2-2; size: few; D: TRBD2; V: TRBV5-1; DNA: TGCGCCAGCAGCTTGGATCCTAGCGGGGGGGCCGTCGCCGGGGAGCTGTTTTTT; CDR3: CASSLDPSGGAVAGELFF
J: TRBJ2-3; size: few; D: TRBD2; V: TRBV7-9; DNA: TGTGCCAGCAGCTACCGGGGGGGCGACACAGATACGCAGTATTTT; CDR3: CASSYRGGDTDTQYF
J: TRBJ2-2; size: many; D: NA; V: TRBV6-2/TRBV6-3; DNA: TGTGCCAGCAGTTACCACCCAGGGGCCGGGGAGCTGTTTTTT; CDR3: CASSYHPGAGELFF
J: TRBJ1-3; size: few; D: TRBD1; V: TRBV20-1; DNA: TGCAGTGCTAGCCCTCCGCAGGGGGCTGGAAACACCATATATTTT; CDR3: CSASPPQGAGNTIYF
J: TRBJ2-3; size: few; D: NA; V: TRBV6-1; DNA: TGTGCCAGCACTGAAGGGGATACGCAGTATTTT; CDR3: CASTEGDTQYF
J: TRBJ1-5; size: NA; D: NA; V: TRBV14; DNA: TGTGCCAGCAGCCGCCTTTTGGCAGCCATCAATCAGCCCCAGCATTTT; CDR3: CASSRLLAAINQPQHF
J: TRBJ2-7; size: NA; D: NA; V: TRBV5-1; DNA: TGCGCCAGCAGCTTGGGGTCGGGGAGATCCTTCTACGAGCAGTACTTC; CDR3: CASSLGSGRSFYEQYF
J: TRBJ2-7; size: NA; D: TRBD1; V: TRBV25-1; DNA: TGTGCCAGCAGCCCTGGTTCGGGACAGGCCTACGAGCAGTACTTC; CDR3: CASSPGSGQAYEQYF
J: TRBJ2-5; size: many; D: NA; V: TRBV7-6; DNA: TGTGCCAGCAGCTCCCGGATCTGGGGCACACAAGAGACCCAGTACTTC; CDR3: CASSSRIWGTQETQYF
J: TRBJ2-1; size: few; D: NA; V: TRBV9; DNA: TGTGCCAGCAGCGGAGGGGTGACCCATTACAATGAGCAGTTCTTC; CDR3: CASSGGVTHYNEQFF
J: TRBJ1-4; size: NA; D: TRBD1; V: TRBV5-1; DNA: TGCGCCAGCAGAAGACAGGGATCAACTAATGAAAAACTGTTTTTT; CDR3: CASRRQGSTNEKLFF
J: TRBJ2-3; size: NA; D: TRBD2; V: TRBV4-1; DNA: TGCGCCAGCAGCCCCGAGGGACTAGCGGAAAGAGATACGCAGTATTTT; CDR3: CASSPEGLAERDTQYF
J: TRBJ2-1; size: NA; D: TRBD2; V: TRBV5-1; DNA: TGCGCCAGCAGCGATCTTTCTGCGGGGGTATACAATGAGCAGTTCTTC; CDR3: CASSDLSAGVYNEQFF
J: TRBJ2-5; size: few; D: TRBD2; V: TRBV5-1; DNA: TGCGCCAGCAGCTGGACACTAGCGGGGTCGGCCGGGGTAAAGACCCAGTACTTC; CDR3: CASSWTLAGSAGVKTQYF
J: TRBJ2-1; size: few; D: TRBD2; V: TRBV7-2; DNA: TGTGCCAGCAGCTTCGGGCTAGCGGGGTTCAATGAGCAGTTCTTC; CDR3: CASSFGLAGFNEQFF
J: TRBJ2-7; size: NA; D: NA; V: TRBV7-2; DNA: TGTGCCAGCAGCGCTTGGTCCGGGGCGATATCCTACGAGCAGTACTTC; CDR3: CASSAWSGAISYEQYF
J: TRBJ2-2; size: NA; D: NA; V: TRBV5-5; DNA: TGTGCCAGCAGCTTTGGAGGGATGGAGGGGACCGGGGAGCTGTTTTTT; CDR3: CASSFGGMEGTGELFF
J: TRBJ1-6; size: NA; D: TRBD1; V: TRBV7-2; DNA: TGTGCCAGCAGCGCACGGGGACAGGGCTATTCACCCCTCCACTTT; CDR3: CASSARGQGYSPLHF
J: TRBJ1-4; size: few; D: NA; V: TRBV18; DNA: TGTGCCAGCTCACCACCAGGGCTTAATGAAAAACTGTTTTTT; CDR3: CASSPPGLNEKLFF
J: TRBJ1-2; size: NA; D: TRBD1; V: TRBV5-1; DNA: TGCGCCAGCAGCTTGGCCACGCAGGGGGCCTACACCTTC; CDR3: CASSLATQGAYTF
J: TRBJ1-1; size: NA; D: NA; V: TRBV20-1; DNA: TGCAGTGCTAGACAGACACGCACGAACACTGAAGCTTTCTTT; CDR3: CSARQTRTNTEAFF
J: TRBJ2-2; size: NA; D: NA; V: TRBV10-3; DNA: TGTGCCATCAGTGTGTCCGGGACCGCGAACACCGGGGAGCTGTTTTTT; CDR3: CAISVSGTANTGELFF
J: TRBJ1-6; size: few; D: NA; V: TRBV7-9; DNA: TGTGCCGGATCGAAATGGGGGGTCTCCTATAATTCACCCCTCCACTTT; CDR3: CAGSKWGVSYNSPLHF
J: TRBJ1-2; size: NA; D: NA; V: TRBV6-1; DNA: TGTGCCAGCAGTCAAGCTTCGACACCGCGCTATGGCTACACCTTC; CDR3: CASSQASTPRYGYTF
J: TRBJ2-5; size: few; D: TRBD1; V: TRBV4-2; DNA: TGTGCCAGCAGCCAAGTTGAAGGGGGCGGATGGGAGACCCAGTACTTC; CDR3: CASSQVEGGGWETQYF
J: TRBJ2-1; size: NA; D: NA; V: TRBV29-1; DNA: TGCAGCGTTGAAGATCCCCAGAGCTCCTACAATGAGCAGTTCTTC; CDR3: CSVEDPQSSYNEQFF
J: TRBJ1-2; size: NA; D: TRBD1; V: TRBV7-9; DNA: TGTGCCAGCAGCTTAACGGCATTAACAGGGGCGGAGGGCTACACCTTC; CDR3: CASSLTALTGAEGYTF
J: TRBJ2-5; size: few; D: NA; V: TRBV2; DNA: TGTGCCAGCAGTGAACAGAGCATCTCTCAAGAGACCCAGTACTTC; CDR3: CASSEQSISQETQYF
J: TRBJ2-5; size: NA; D: NA; V: TRBV24-1; DNA: TGTGCCACCAGCGAGTGGGGTTCGGAGACCCAGTACTTC; CDR3: CATSEWGSETQYF
J: TRBJ2-1; size: few; D: NA; V: TRBV2; DNA: TGTGCCTCTAACCCCCCCAATGAGCAGTTCTTC; CDR3: CASNPPNEQFF
J: TRBJ2-5; size: few; D: TRBD2; V: TRBV3-1; DNA: TGTGCCAGCAGCACCCGGGGGGGCAGGGAGACCCAGTACTTC; CDR3: CASSTRGGRETQYF
J: TRBJ1-6; size: few; D: TRBD1; V: TRBV7-8; DNA: TGTGCCACCACGGGACAGGCAACTTCACCCCTCCACTTT; CDR3: CATTGQATSPLHF
J: TRBJ2-7; size: NA; D: NA; V: TRBV4-3; DNA: TGCGCCAGCAGCCCCATGTGGGCAGGGGAGGGCGAGCAGTACTTC; CDR3: CASSPMWAGEGEQYF